A single T cell receptor beta chain is shown here with its context. The CDR3 length is 15 residues. V was clipped by 3 bases and J by 2 bases, with 10 bases between them. Looked up from germline, CDR1 is SNHLY and CDR2 is FYNNEI. TCRdb's copy holds only in-frame clones and misses some; the assay was immunoSEQ multiplex PCR. The sample carries around 200,000 clones, about 90% recorded once. The sample originates from a study of blood T cell repertoires in COVID-19. Turning to the study itself: Donors in the United States, Italy and Spain gave samples during acute or convalescent COVID-19.

The chain recombines TRBV2 with TRBJ1-4; D unresolved. Sample: peripheral blood. The receptor was derived from a man in his 70s with active or convalescent COVID-19. DNA of the CDR3: TGTGCCAGCAGTGAGGAGTTGGTGACTAATGAAAAACTGTTTTTT. Encoded protein: CASSEELVTNEKLFF.